This T cell receptor beta chain was obtained from a study of identical twins. Overall study findings and caveats: Diverse VJ usage suggested most zero-insertion clonotypes were not invariant T cells. While abundant cord blood beta clonotypes carried fewer insertions, memory repertoires showed no such pattern.

About this clonotype: Antigen unknown.

TCRdb re-called the 5' RACE reads with MiXCR, one entry per CDR3 protein. The sample carries about 520,000 distinct CDR3 sequences, approximately 22% recorded once. The V segment lost 0 bases and the J segment 4 bases; nucleotides outside the gene matches: 7. Per the germline V gene, CDR1 is LGHNA and CDR2 is YSLEER. CDR3 length equals 16 residues. These data were likewise used in another study, on T cells expressing NK-cell markers. That report adds: The study found dominant NKG2C+ clonotypes at roughly 1.0-8% of CD8+ T cells in roughly six donors. The same clonotypes also predominated in the CD3+CD56-NKG2C+ fraction of several donors.

Sequencing was done on a sample of CD4+ T cells sorted from blood. J is TRBJ2-3 and V is TRBV4-3, with 7 bases that match TRBD2. The sequence derives from a woman aged 18-29 years in good health. This chain's CDR3 is CASSQEAGYGSDTQYF. The CDR3 nucleotides are TGCGCCAGCAGCCAAGAAGCGGGATATGGGTCAGATACGCAGTATTTT.